Listed here are 30 T cell receptor beta chains from one sample, sequenced in a study of cytomegalovirus exposure and HLA in healthy donors. PCR primers comprised 60 Vbeta and 13 Jbeta primers. Clones were read by immunoSEQ multiplex PCR, and TCRdb kept only the in-frame ones, dropping some. This sample has 95,000 to 150,000 clones, with roughly 71% found just once. The sequenced sample consisted of PBMCs. Source of these receptors: a woman aged 50 to 65 in good health and CMV-seropositive.

The chain combines TRBV18 with TRBJ2-7, with 10 bases fitting TRBD1. The V segment lost 2 bases and the J segment 10 bases; nucleotides outside the gene matches: 8. The CDR3 is made up of 14 amino acids. Germline V gene sequence: CDR1 KGHSH, CDR2 LQKENI. CDR3 loop: CASSPGTGDSPQYF. The CDR3 DNA reads as TGTGCCAGCTCACCAGGGACAGGGGACTCCCCTCAGTACTTC.

The J gene is TRBJ1-2, the V gene TRBV7-9; no clear D gene. The germline V gene encodes CDR1 SEHNR and CDR2 FQNEAQ (reference sequence). V dropped 5 bases and J dropped 8 bases, with 18 bases sitting between them. The CDR3 is 14 amino acids. This CDR3 reads CASSDPTEGGGYTF. The CDR3 DNA is TGTGCCAGCAGCGACCCAACAGAGGGTGGGGGCTACACCTTC.

This clone has just one count. The CDR3 DNA follows: TGTGCCAGCAGTGACTCGATTAGCGGGGGGCAAACCGGGGAGCTGTTTTTT. This encodes CASSDSISGGQTGELFF. The chain links TRBV6-4 to TRBJ2-2; 10 nucleotides agree with TRBD2. Germline CDR1 and CDR2: MRHNA and SNTAGT. The CDR3 spans 17 residues. J was trimmed by 5 bases and V by 0 bases; bases with no gene match: 6.

The V gene is TRBV5-1, the J gene TRBJ2-5; a possible D gene is TRBD2 (6 bases). The CDR3 loop spans 15 amino acids. V lost 2 bases and J lost 0, with 11 bases in between. Germline V gene sequence: CDR1 SGHRS, CDR2 YFSETQ. CDR3: CASSLDRGYQETQYF. As DNA, the CDR3 is TGCGCCAGCAGCTTAGACCGGGGGTACCAAGAGACCCAGTACTTC.

CDR3 coding DNA: TGTGCCAGCAGCCCTGGACAGGGCAGTTCAGATACGCAGTATTTT. Translated, it gives CASSPGQGSSDTQYF. This chain connects TRBV7-2 to TRBJ2-3, with TRBD1 identical over 8 bases. Germline values: CDR1 SGHTA, CDR2 FQGNSA. The V and J ends lost 5 bases and 4 bases, in that order; junction bases with no gene match: 8. The CDR3 length is 15 residues.

The chain combines TRBV7-9 with TRBJ2-1, with 7 bases identical to TRBD2. Germline CDR1 reads SEHNR; CDR2 reads FQNEAQ (reference sequence). The CDR3 is 15 amino acids. The V gene end was trimmed by 0 bases and the J gene end by 5 bases; junction bases not matched to a gene: 4. CDR3 nucleotides: TGTGCCAGCAGCTTAGCTAGCGGGCAGAACAATGAGCAGTTCTTC. Protein: CASSLASGQNNEQFF.

The V and J genes are TRBV15 and TRBJ1-4, with no clear D. Between the trimmed V and J ends, which lost 0 bases and 8 bases, there was a span of 10 bases. The CDR3 runs 14 residues. The germline gives CDR1 LNHNV, CDR2 YYDKDF (reference sequence). The CDR3 nucleotides are TGTGCCACCAGCAGAGACTTTACTCAAGAAAAACTGTTTTTT. This translates into CATSRDFTQEKLFF.

The chain has TRBV5-4 and TRBJ2-1; D may be TRBD2 (7 bases). The V gene's germline CDR1 is SGHNT and CDR2 YYREEE (reference sequence). This CDR3 comprises 17 residues. The V gene lost 4 bases and the J gene lost 6 bases, with 23 bases spanning the gap. The CDR3 sequence is CASSRAGAAAGLNEQFF. The DNA of the CDR3 is TGTGCCAGCAGCCGTGCAGGGGCGGCAGCGGGACTCAATGAGCAGTTCTTC.

This chain uses TRBV6-6 with TRBJ2-5, with D possibly being TRBD2 (6 bases). The CDR3 has 15 residues. V was trimmed by 7 bases and J by 1 base, leaving 16 bases between them. Germline V gene sequence: CDR1 MNHNY, CDR2 SVGAGI (reference sequence). CDR3 sequence: CASKPMGEVQETQYF. The CDR3 DNA is TGTGCCAGCAAACCCATGGGGGAGGTCCAAGAGACCCAGTACTTC.

V usage is TRBV4-1 and J usage is TRBJ2-6; D is ambiguous. V was cut by 1 base and J by 0 bases, with 4 bases left in between. The CDR3 extends over 15 amino acids. The germline CDR1 and CDR2 sequences are MGHRA and YSYEKL. The CDR3 here is CASSQAHSGANVLTF. In DNA form, the CDR3 reads TGCGCCAGCAGCCAAGCCCACTCTGGGGCCAACGTCCTGACTTTC.

The gene calls are TRBV27 and TRBJ1-5; no clear D gene. Trimming shortened V by 5 bases and J by 4 bases, and 12 bases separated the two germline ends. Germline V lookup: CDR1 MNHEY, CDR2 SMNVEV (reference sequence). The CDR3 is made up of 14 amino acids. The CDR3 protein is CASSTLNGNQPQHF. CDR3 coding DNA: TGTGCCAGCAGTACTCTGAACGGTAATCAGCCCCAGCATTTT.

The chain joins TRBV7-6 to TRBJ2-7; 8 bases are shared with TRBD1. The CDR3 runs 13 residues. Per germline, CDR1 SGHVS and CDR2 FNYEAQ. Losses at the gene ends were 0 bases for V and 6 bases for J; bases not matched to a gene: 1. The CDR3 sequence is CASSLAGQGEQYF. The CDR3 DNA follows: TGTGCCAGCAGCTTAGCTGGACAGGGCGAGCAGTACTTC.

This clone appeared a single time. The chain joins TRBV23-1 to TRBJ1-3; D possibly corresponds to TRBD1 (5 bases). TRBV23-1 falls under the ORF class, with uncertain function. The CDR3 consists of 13 residues. The germline V and J ends were trimmed by 4 bases and 6 bases, with 10 bases remaining between them. The chain's CDR3 is CASSRGHQNTIYF. The CDR3 DNA reads TGCGCCAGCAGTCGCGGACACCAAAACACCATATATTTT.

The chain links TRBV7-6 to TRBJ2-5; 16 positions match TRBD2. The CDR3 runs to 18 residues. J lost 2 bases, V lost 2 bases, and 5 bases had no gene match. Germline CDR1 SGHVS, CDR2 FNYEAQ. This CDR3 reads CASSLRGLAGGNQETQYF. CDR3 sequence (DNA): TGTGCCAGCAGCTTACGGGGACTAGCGGGGGGGAATCAAGAGACCCAGTACTTC.

The chain recombines TRBV2 with TRBJ1-4, with 7 bases identical to TRBD1. The V segment lost 7 bases and the J segment 5 bases; nucleotides outside the gene matches: 4. CDR3 length equals 13 residues. Germline V CDR1 and CDR2: SNHLY, FYNNEI. Here the CDR3 DNA reads TGTGCCAGCAAGAGGGGGCTCAATGAAAAACTGTTTTTT. Protein: CASKRGLNEKLFF.

V gene TRBV2 combines with J gene TRBJ1-6, with 7 bases fitting TRBD1. The J segment lost 9 bases and the V segment lost 3 bases, leaving 5 bases of the junction unmatched. The CDR3 consists of 14 residues. CDR1 SNHLY and CDR2 FYNNEI come from the germline V gene. CDR3 amino acids: CASSDRGISSPLHF. In nucleotides, the CDR3 is TGTGCCAGCAGTGACAGGGGGATCTCTTCACCCCTCCACTTT.

This clone was seen a single time. This chain joins TRBV2 and TRBJ1-6, with D uncertain. With 7 bases removed from V and 3 bases from J, the gap between germline ends came to 7 bases. CDR3 length: 13 amino acids. CDR1 is SNHLY, CDR2 FYNNEI, per germline. CDR3 sequence reads: CASNSNYNSPLHF. CDR3 DNA: TGTGCCAGCAACAGCAACTATAATTCACCCCTCCACTTT. Looking up the rest from reference TRBV2 and TRBJ1-6 gives the full variable domain: EPEVTQTPSHQVTQMGQEVILRCVPISNHLYFYWYRQILGQKVEFLVSFYNNEISEKSEIFDDQFSVERPDGSNFTLKIRSTKLEDSAMYFCASNSNYNSPLHFGNGTRLTVT.

The chain combines TRBV11-3 with TRBJ2-3; 7 bases line up with TRBD2. The CDR3 totals 14 residues. Germline CDR1 is SGHNT and CDR2 is YENEEA. The junction had 2 bases not matched to a gene; V was cut back by 5 bases and J by 0 bases. The CDR3 region has the DNA TGTGCCAGCAGCCGGGAGGCTAGCACAGATACGCAGTATTTT. Protein product: CASSREASTDTQYF.

The chain has TRBV7-3 and TRBJ2-6, with a weak D call TRBD1 (6 bases). This CDR3 spans 15 amino acids. The germline V gene has CDR1 SGHTA and CDR2 FQGTGA. CDR3 sequence (DNA): TGTGCTAGCCGGGACATAAACTCTGGGGCCAACGTCCTGACTTTC. This codes for CASRDINSGANVLTF. The variable domain in full, completed from reference TRBV7-3 and TRBJ2-6, reads GAGVSQTPSNKVTEKGKYVELRCDPISGHTALYWYRQSLGQGPEFLIYFQGTGAADDSGLPNDRFFAVRPEGSVSTLKIQRTERGDSAVYLCASRDINSGANVLTFGAGSRLTVL.

This clone was observed a single time. The CDR3 DNA sequence: TGTGCCAGCAGCTGGGCAGTCCAAGAGACCCAGTACTTC. It encodes CASSWAVQETQYF. The gene calls are TRBV5-6 and TRBJ2-5; D gene uncertain. Trimming cost V 3 bases and J 1 base, with 7 bases left between them. CDR3 size: 13 residues. Germline-derived CDR1 and CDR2 are SGHDT and YYEEEE. Full variable domain (outside the CDR3, taken from reference TRBV5-6 and TRBJ2-5): DAGVTQSPTHLIKTRGQQVTLRCSPKSGHDTVSWYQQALGQGPQFIFQYYEEEERQRGNFPDRFSGHQFPNYSSELNVNALLLGDSALYLCASSWAVQETQYFGPGTRLLVL.

The chain has TRBV19 and TRBJ2-7; tentative D call: TRBD1 (6 bases). This CDR3 comprises 15 residues. Germline V gene data show CDR1 as LNHDA and CDR2 as SQIVND (reference sequence). Trimming stripped 3 bases from V and 0 bases from J, with 12 bases between. CDR3 sequence (DNA): TGTGCCAGTAGTATTCGAGGGACAAGCTCCTACGAGCAGTACTTC. Protein product: CASSIRGTSSYEQYF.

V gene TRBV13 combines with J gene TRBJ2-1; 12 bases align to TRBD2. The V and J ends lost 10 bases and 10 bases, in that order; junction bases with no gene match: 14. Germline lookup yields CDR1 PRHDT and CDR2 FYEKMQ (reference sequence). CDR3 size: 15 residues. The CDR3 DNA reads TGTGCCATGTGGGGGGCTAGCGGGGGGGCTTCCGAGCAGTTCTTC. Its translation is CAMWGASGGASEQFF.

This chain uses TRBV6-5 with TRBJ2-5, with TRBD2 matching 9 bases. CDR1 is MNHEY, CDR2 SVGAGI, per germline. With V trimmed by 6 bases and J by 1 base, 6 bases remained unmatched. This CDR3 spans 15 amino acids. CDR3 protein: CASRSGTSSQETQYF. The CDR3 bases are TGTGCCAGCAGATCCGGGACTAGCAGCCAAGAGACCCAGTACTTC.

The rearrangement uses TRBV7-8 and TRBJ2-1; TRBD1 agrees at 10 bases. Per the germline V gene, CDR1 is SGHVS and CDR2 is FQNEAQ. CDR3 length: 15 residues. V was clipped by 5 bases and J by 6 bases; unmatched bases: 7. CDR3 region: CASSPWDRGTNEQFF. CDR3 nucleotide sequence: TGTGCCAGCAGCCCGTGGGACAGGGGAACCAATGAGCAGTTCTTC.

This chain connects TRBV27 to TRBJ2-3; 7 positions agree with TRBD1. Trimming took 3 bases from V and 1 from J; bases not matched to a gene: 4. CDR1 and CDR2 (germline): MNHEY, SMNVEV (reference sequence). The CDR3 covers 15 residues. The CDR3 sequence: CASSLYRGGTDTQYF. The DNA of the CDR3 is TGTGCCAGCAGTTTGTACAGGGGTGGCACAGATACGCAGTATTTT.

CDR3 protein: CASSRDRVETQYF. The CDR3 coding sequence is TGCGCCAGCAGCCGGGACAGGGTGGAGACCCAGTACTTC. This rearrangement joins TRBV5-1 to TRBJ2-5, with TRBD1 identical over 9 bases. Germline CDR1 reads SGHRS; CDR2 reads YFSETQ. V gave up 4 bases and J gave up 5 bases; unmatched junction bases: 3. CDR3 length: 13 residues.

The V gene is TRBV5-1, the J gene TRBJ1-6; no clear D gene. Germline CDR1 reads SGHRS; CDR2 reads YFSETQ. The germline V and J ends were trimmed by 4 bases and 5 bases, with 7 bases remaining between them. The CDR3 is 13 amino acids. CDR3: CASSGSDNSPLHF. The CDR3, as DNA: TGCGCCAGCAGCGGGAGTGATAATTCACCCCTCCACTTT.

The chain joins TRBV19 to TRBJ1-2; the D is unclear. The germline gives CDR1 LNHDA, CDR2 SQIVND (reference sequence). V was clipped by 3 bases and J by 6 bases, with 29 bases between them. This CDR3 contains 19 residues. CDR3 bases: TGTGCCAGTAGTATCGAAAGGAGAGGTTCGGTAACCCGCAAGCATGGCTACACCTTC. Protein: CASSIERRGSVTRKHGYTF.

The chain carries TRBV27 and TRBJ2-7; D remains ambiguous. The CDR3 totals 13 residues. V was cut by 4 bases and J by 3 bases, with 10 bases left in between. Per the germline V gene, CDR1 is MNHEY and CDR2 is SMNVEV (reference sequence). Here the CDR3 reads CASSSQADYEQYF. The CDR3 nucleotides are TGTGCCAGCAGTTCCCAGGCCGACTACGAGCAGTACTTC.

The sample holds a few counts of this clone. The chain couples TRBV13 to TRBJ2-7, with 11 positions matching TRBD2. V lost 5 bases, J lost 3 bases, and 6 bases stayed unmatched. This CDR3 has 15 amino acids. Germline-derived CDR1 and CDR2 are PRHDT and FYEKMQ (reference sequence). The chain's CDR3 is CASSPPSGGFYEQYF. In DNA form, the CDR3 reads TGTGCCAGCAGCCCCCCTAGCGGGGGGTTCTACGAGCAGTACTTC.